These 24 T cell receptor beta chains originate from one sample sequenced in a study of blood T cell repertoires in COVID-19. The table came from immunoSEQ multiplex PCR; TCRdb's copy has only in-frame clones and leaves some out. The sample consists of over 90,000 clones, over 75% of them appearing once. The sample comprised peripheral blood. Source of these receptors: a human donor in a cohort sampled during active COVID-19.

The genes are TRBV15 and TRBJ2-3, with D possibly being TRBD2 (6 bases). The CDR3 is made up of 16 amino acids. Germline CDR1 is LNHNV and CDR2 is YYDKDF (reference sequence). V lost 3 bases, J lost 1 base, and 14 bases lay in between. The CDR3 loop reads CATSSARDSGTDTQYF. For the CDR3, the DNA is TGTGCCACCAGCAGTGCCAGGGACTCCGGCACAGATACGCAGTATTTT.

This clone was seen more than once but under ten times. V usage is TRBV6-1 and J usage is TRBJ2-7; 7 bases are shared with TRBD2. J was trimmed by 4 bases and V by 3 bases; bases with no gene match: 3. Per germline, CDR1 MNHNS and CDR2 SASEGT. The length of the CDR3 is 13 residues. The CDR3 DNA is TGTGCCAGCAGTGAGGGGACTAAGTACGAGCAGTACTTC. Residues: CASSEGTKYEQYF.

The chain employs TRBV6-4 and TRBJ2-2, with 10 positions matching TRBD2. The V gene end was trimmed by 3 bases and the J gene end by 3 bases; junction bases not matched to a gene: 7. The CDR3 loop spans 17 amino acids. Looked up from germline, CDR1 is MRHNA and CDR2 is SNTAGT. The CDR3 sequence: CASSERSSGRDTGELFF. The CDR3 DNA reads TGTGCCAGCAGTGAAAGGTCTAGCGGGAGAGACACCGGGGAGCTGTTTTTT.

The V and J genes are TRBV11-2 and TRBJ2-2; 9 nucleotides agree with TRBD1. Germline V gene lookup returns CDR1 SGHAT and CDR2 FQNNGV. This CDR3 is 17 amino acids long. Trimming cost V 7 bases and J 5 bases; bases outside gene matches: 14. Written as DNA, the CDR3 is TGTGCCAGCAACTTGGACTTCCGGGACAGGGTTACCGGGGAGCTGTTTTTT. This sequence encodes CASNLDFRDRVTGELFF.

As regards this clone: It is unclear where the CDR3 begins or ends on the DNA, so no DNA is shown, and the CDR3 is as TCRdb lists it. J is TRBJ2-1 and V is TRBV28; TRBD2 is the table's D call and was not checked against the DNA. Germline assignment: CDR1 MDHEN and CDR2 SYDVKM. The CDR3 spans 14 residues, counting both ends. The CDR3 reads CASSFLAESGRWFF.

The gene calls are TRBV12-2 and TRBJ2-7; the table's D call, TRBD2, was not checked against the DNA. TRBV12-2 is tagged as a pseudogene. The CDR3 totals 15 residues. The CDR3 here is CASRFTAGPGYEQYF. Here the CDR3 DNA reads TGTGCAAGTCGCTTCACAGCGGGCCCTGGGTACGAGCAGTACTTC.

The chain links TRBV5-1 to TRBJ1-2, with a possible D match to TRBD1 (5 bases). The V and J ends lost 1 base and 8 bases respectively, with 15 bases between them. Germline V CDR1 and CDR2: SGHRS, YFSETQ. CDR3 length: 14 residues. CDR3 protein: CASSLFGGTEGYTF. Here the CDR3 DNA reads TGCGCCAGCAGCTTGTTCGGGGGGACGGAAGGCTACACCTTC.

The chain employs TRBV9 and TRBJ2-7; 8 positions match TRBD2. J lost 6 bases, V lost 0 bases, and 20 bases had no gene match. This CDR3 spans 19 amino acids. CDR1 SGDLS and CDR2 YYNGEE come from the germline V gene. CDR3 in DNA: TGTGCCAGCAGCGTAGAGCTTCCCTTCCTTTTAAGGCGGGAGGTCGAGCAGTACTTC. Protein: CASSVELPFLLRREVEQYF. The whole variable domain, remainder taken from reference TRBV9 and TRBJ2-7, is DSGVTQTPKHLITATGQRVTLRCSPRSGDLSVYWYQQSLDQGLQFLIQYYNGEERAKGNILERFSAQQFPDLHSELNLSSLELGDSALYFCASSVELPFLLRREVEQYFGPGTRLTVT.

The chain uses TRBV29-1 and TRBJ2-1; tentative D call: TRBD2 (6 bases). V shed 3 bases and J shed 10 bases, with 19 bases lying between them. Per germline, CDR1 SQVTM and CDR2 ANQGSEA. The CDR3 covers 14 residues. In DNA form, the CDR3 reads TGCAGCGTTGATTCCGGACGGGGGTCAGGGGAGCAGTTCTTC. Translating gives CSVDSGRGSGEQFF.

CDR3 DNA: TGCGCCAGCAGCTTGGTGGGGGCTGGGTACGAGCAGTACTTC. Amino acids: CASSLVGAGYEQYF. This chain joins TRBV5-1 and TRBJ2-7; weak D call: TRBD1 (6 bases). There are 14 residues in the CDR3. Germline V gene data show CDR1 as SGHRS and CDR2 as YFSETQ. Trimming left V 0 bases short and J 4 bases short, with 11 bases between.

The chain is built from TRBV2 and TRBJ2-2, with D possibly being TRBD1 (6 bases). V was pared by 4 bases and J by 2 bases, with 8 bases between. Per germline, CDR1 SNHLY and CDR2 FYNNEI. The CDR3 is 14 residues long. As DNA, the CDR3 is TGTGCCAGCAGTGCTGGGGGCAACACCGGGGAGCTGTTTTTT. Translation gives CASSAGGNTGELFF. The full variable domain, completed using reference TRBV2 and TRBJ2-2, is EPEVTQTPSHQVTQMGQEVILRCVPISNHLYFYWYRQILGQKVEFLVSFYNNEISEKSEIFDDQFSVERPDGSNFTLKIRSTKLEDSAMYFCASSAGGNTGELFFGEGSRLTVL.

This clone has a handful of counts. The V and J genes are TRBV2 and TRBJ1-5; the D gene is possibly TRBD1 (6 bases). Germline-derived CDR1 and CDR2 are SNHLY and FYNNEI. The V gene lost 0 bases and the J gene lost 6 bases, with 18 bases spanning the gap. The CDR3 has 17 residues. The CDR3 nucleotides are TGTGCCAGCAGTGAAGCGGGGGCTGGGTCAGGGGCTCAGCCCCAGCATTTT. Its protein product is CASSEAGAGSGAQPQHF.

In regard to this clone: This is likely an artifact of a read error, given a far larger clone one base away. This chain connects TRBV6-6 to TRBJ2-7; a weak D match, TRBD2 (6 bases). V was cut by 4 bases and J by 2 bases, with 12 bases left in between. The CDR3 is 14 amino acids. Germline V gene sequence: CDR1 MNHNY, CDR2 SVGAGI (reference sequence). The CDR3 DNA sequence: TGTGCCAGCAGTTCTACGGGAGACGCCTACGAGCAGTACTTC. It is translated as CASSSTGDAYEQYF.

Here the CDR3 reads CASSLVVRGAGETQYF. CDR3 bases: TGCGCCAGCAGCCTTGTGGTAAGGGGCGCCGGGGAGACCCAGTACTTC. The chain couples TRBV5-1 to TRBJ2-5; D possibly corresponds to TRBD1 (5 bases). V lost 4 bases to trimming and J lost 5 bases, with 21 bases between them. Germline V gene data show CDR1 as SGHRS and CDR2 as YFSETQ. The CDR3 has 16 residues.

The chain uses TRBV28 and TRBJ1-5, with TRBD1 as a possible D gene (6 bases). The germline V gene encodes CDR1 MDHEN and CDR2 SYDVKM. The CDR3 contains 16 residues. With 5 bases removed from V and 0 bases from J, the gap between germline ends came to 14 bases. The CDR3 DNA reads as TGTGCCAGCAGTCCCCCGGGGGGGCATAGCAATCAGCCCCAGCATTTT. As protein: CASSPPGGHSNQPQHF.

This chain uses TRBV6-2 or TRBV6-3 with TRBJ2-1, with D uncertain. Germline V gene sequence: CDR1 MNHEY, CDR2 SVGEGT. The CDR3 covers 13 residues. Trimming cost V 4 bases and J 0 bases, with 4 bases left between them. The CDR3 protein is CASSSYSYNEQFF. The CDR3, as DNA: TGTGCCAGCAGTTCCTACTCCTACAATGAGCAGTTCTTC.

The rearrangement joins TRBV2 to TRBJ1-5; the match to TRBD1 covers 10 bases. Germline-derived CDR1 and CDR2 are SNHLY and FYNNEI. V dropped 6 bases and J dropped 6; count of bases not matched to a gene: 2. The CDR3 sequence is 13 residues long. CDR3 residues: CASRGTGAQPQHF. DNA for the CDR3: TGTGCCAGCAGAGGGACAGGGGCTCAGCCCCAGCATTTT.

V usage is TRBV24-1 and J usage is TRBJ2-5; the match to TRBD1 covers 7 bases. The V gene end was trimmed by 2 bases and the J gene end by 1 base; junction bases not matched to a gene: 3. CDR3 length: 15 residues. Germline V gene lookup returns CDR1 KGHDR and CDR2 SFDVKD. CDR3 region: CATSDSTGPQETQYF. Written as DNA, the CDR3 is TGTGCCACCAGTGATTCGACAGGGCCCCAAGAGACCCAGTACTTC.

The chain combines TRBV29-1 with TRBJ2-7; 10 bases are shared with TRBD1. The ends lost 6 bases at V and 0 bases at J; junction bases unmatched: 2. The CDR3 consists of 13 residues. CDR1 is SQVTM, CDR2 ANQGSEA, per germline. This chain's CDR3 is CSVRTGGSYEQYF. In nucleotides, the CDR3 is TGCAGCGTCCGGACAGGGGGCTCCTACGAGCAGTACTTC.

CDR3 in amino acids: CASSKAGGLQETQYF. In DNA form, the CDR3 reads TGTGCCAGCAGCAAGGCGGGGGGGCTTCAAGAGACCCAGTACTTC. The genes are TRBV5-4 and TRBJ2-5; 9 bases match TRBD2. V gave up 4 bases and J gave up 2 bases; unmatched junction bases: 6. The V gene's germline CDR1 is SGHNT and CDR2 YYREEE (reference sequence). The CDR3 totals 15 residues.

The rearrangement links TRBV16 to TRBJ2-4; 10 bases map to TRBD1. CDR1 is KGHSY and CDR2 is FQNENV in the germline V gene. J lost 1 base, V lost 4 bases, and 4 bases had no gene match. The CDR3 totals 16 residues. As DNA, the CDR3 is TGTGCCAGCAGCCCCCCGGGACAGGGGGCCAAAAACATTCAGTACTTC. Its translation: CASSPPGQGAKNIQYF.

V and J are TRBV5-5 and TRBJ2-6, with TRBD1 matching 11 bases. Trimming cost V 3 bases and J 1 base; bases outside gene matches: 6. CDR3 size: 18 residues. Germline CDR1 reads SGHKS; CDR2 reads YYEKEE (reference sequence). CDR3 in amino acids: CASSSTGTGGSGANVLTF. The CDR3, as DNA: TGTGCCAGCAGCTCTACCGGGACAGGGGGGTCTGGGGCCAACGTCCTGACTTTC.

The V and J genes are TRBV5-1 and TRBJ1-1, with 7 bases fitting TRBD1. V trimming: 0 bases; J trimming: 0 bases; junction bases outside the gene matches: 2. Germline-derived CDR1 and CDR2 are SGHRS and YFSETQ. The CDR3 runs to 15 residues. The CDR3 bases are TGCGCCAGCAGCTTGGTAGGGGGCATGAACACTGAAGCTTTCTTT. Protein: CASSLVGGMNTEAFF.

The CDR3 here is CASSLSGGKGNEQFF. The CDR3 DNA reads as TGCGCCAGCAGCTTAAGCGGGGGGAAAGGCAATGAGCAGTTCTTC. This chain connects TRBV5-1 to TRBJ2-1, with 9 positions matching TRBD2. This CDR3 comprises 15 residues. V was pared by 2 bases and J by 6 bases, with 6 bases of the junction left unmatched. Per germline, CDR1 SGHRS and CDR2 YFSETQ.